This T cell receptor (beta chain) appears in the sequencing data of a study of post-analysis software for immune sequencing data. General study findings and limits: People with multiple sclerosis had a significantly lower normalized Chao1 diversity than controls did. There were roughly five TRBV segments more frequent in patients than controls, and TRBV5-6, TRBV5-1 and TRBV20-1 were among them. Pronounced co-clustering by F measure was evident among identically batched samples.

TCR beta libraries were prepared from cDNA with unique molecular identifiers. Each sample of about 0.95 to 11 million input T cells yielded about 500,000 cDNA molecules, so each molecule approximated one T cell. TCRdb recomputed calls from the PCR reads with MiXCR, one row per CDR3 protein. This sample yields 250,000 to 300,000 distinct CDR3 sequences, of which about 38% are seen a single time; around 4.7% belongs to the top ten. The V gene end was trimmed by 3 bases and the J gene end by 0 bases; junction bases not matched to a gene: 1. CDR3 length: 15 amino acids. In germline, CDR1 is KGHDR, CDR2 SFDVKD. In its sample, this clonotype was seen many times. Antigen: not known.

Sequenced: blood. The chain has TRBV24-1 and TRBJ2-4; 7 bases are a match to TRBD1. The receptor's source is a girl between 10 and 17 years old with multiple sclerosis. The CDR3 DNA sequence: TGTGCCACCAGTGATGGGACAGTAGCCAAAAACATTCAGTACTTC. Protein product: CATSDGTVAKNIQYF.